These 20 T cell receptor beta chains originate from one sample sequenced in a study of spatial heterogeneity in lung cancer (dated 2019 in TCRdb). The study at large found these results: The number of expanded intratumoral alpha and beta TCRs correlated with the tumor nonsynonymous mutation count.

Explained via the paper, the time point label denotes: sample taken at primary tumor resection. Receptors were amplified or captured by 5' RACE. Sequencing used a NextSeq 500. TCRdb passed the public sequencing reads through fastp at Q25 and MiXCR, retaining productive beta sequences. One record per CDR3 amino acid sequence lists the most common genes and DNA. Present in this sample are thousands of distinct CDR3 sequences, around 15% of which were seen just once. Around an eighth of the sample comes from the top ten. Their specific antigens are unknown. This specimen consisted of lung tumor tissue, obtained at surgery. The receptors come from a male donor with early-stage non-small cell lung cancer.

This clonotype has at least ten counts. With the library built for alpha chains, this beta chain is off target and its frequency is not meaningful. The V and J genes are TRBV10-3 and TRBJ2-5, with 12 positions matching TRBD2. Germline CDR1 is ENHRY and CDR2 is SYGVKD. The CDR3 consists of 13 residues. After removal of 9 bases from V and 3 bases from J, the junction contained 2 bases not matched to a gene. The CDR3: CAIRTSGEETQYF. CDR3 coding DNA: TGTGCCATACGGACTAGCGGGGAAGAGACCCAGTACTTC.

This clonotype was detected many times. Found in a library prepared for alpha chains, this beta chain is an off-target read, and its abundance has little meaning. This rearrangement joins TRBV20-1 to TRBJ2-2; 13 nucleotides agree with TRBD2. This CDR3 region has 16 residues. After removal of 1 base from V and 5 bases from J, the junction contained 4 bases not matched to a gene. Germline CDR1 DFQATT, CDR2 SNEGSKA (reference sequence). The CDR3 region has the DNA TGCAGTGCTAGAGGGACTAGCGGGAGTGGGACCGGGGAGCTGTTTTTT. Amino acid sequence: CSARGTSGSGTGELFF.

In this sample, this clonotype turned up many times. For a library built for alpha chains, this beta chain is a stray read; little rests on its size. V usage is TRBV6-2 or TRBV6-3 and J usage is TRBJ2-1, with 13 bases identical to TRBD2. The CDR3 extends over 16 amino acids. V lost 6 bases, J lost 5 bases, and 7 bases stayed unmatched. Germline loops: CDR1 MNHEY, CDR2 SVGEGT. In DNA, the CDR3 is TGTGCCAGCAGCCTATCCGGGACTAGCGGGGACAATGAGCAGTTCTTC. Amino acid sequence: CASSLSGTSGDNEQFF.

This clonotype is judged large. Since the library was made to target alpha chains, this beta chain is a stray read and its abundance is not meaningful. This CDR3 reads CSANPGSGTGELFF. The DNA of the CDR3 is TGCAGCGCAAACCCGGGATCCGGCACCGGGGAGCTGTTTTTT. This chain joins TRBV29-1 and TRBJ2-2; weak D call: TRBD2 (5 bases). From germline, CDR1 is SQVTM and CDR2 ANQGSEA. Trimming removed 7 bases at V and 4 bases at J, with 16 bases between. The CDR3 has 14 amino acids.

This clonotype was counted many times. This beta chain is a stray read from a library made for alpha chains; its abundance is not meaningful. CDR3 residues: CASSLRGTDTQYF. CDR3 DNA sequence: TGTGCCAGCAGCCTCCGGGGCACAGATACGCAGTATTTT. This chain connects TRBV9 to TRBJ2-3; D unresolved. This CDR3 has 13 amino acids. The ends were cut back, 4 bases at V and 1 base at J, with 7 bases in the middle. The germline CDR1 and CDR2 sequences are SGDLS and YYNGEE.

Within the sample, this clonotype is medium-sized. The library was built for alpha chains, so this beta chain is an off-target read and its size means little. The chain links TRBV20-1 to TRBJ1-1, with D unclear. The V gene's germline CDR1 is DFQATT and CDR2 SNEGSKA (reference sequence). The CDR3 covers 13 residues. Trimming cost V 1 base and J 4 bases, with 10 bases left between them. DNA of the CDR3: TGCAGTGCTAGAGTTCCCGGAGCCACTGAAGCTTTCTTT. Translation: CSARVPGATEAFF.

This clonotype was observed at least ten times. This beta chain turned up in a library designed for alpha chains; as an off-target read, its abundance says little. The genes are TRBV4-1 and TRBJ1-2; TRBD1 agrees at 7 bases. This CDR3 has 15 residues. Germline values: CDR1 MGHRA, CDR2 YSYEKL. The junction had 6 bases not matched to a gene; V was cut back by 1 base and J by 4 bases. CDR3 DNA sequence: TGCGCCAGCAGCCAAGTAAACAGGGGCAGCTATGGCTACACCTTC. Protein: CASSQVNRGSYGYTF.

In regard to this clonotype: In a library made to pick up alpha chains, this beta chain is a stray read with a size that means little. The rearrangement joins TRBV20-1 to TRBJ2-2; D unclear. Deletions cut 3 bases from V and 4 bases from J, with 12 bases between. Germline V gene data show CDR1 as DFQATT and CDR2 as SNEGSKA (reference sequence). This CDR3 has 14 residues. CDR3 bases: TGCAGTGCTAGTCCCCAGGATACCACCGGGGAGCTGTTTTTT. It translates to CSASPQDTTGELFF.

This clonotype was seen at least ten times. Within a library made for alpha chains, this beta chain is off target, and its count is uninformative. J is TRBJ1-2 and V is TRBV5-1; perhaps TRBD1 as D (6 bases). Germline values: CDR1 SGHRS, CDR2 YFSETQ. CDR3 length: 13 residues. V dropped 2 bases and J dropped 6 bases, with 11 bases sitting between them. As DNA, the CDR3 is TGCGCCAGCAGCTTTGGAGCAGGGGATGGCTACACCTTC. It is translated as CASSFGAGDGYTF.

This clonotype showed up many times. A library prepared for alpha chains yielded this beta chain as an off-target read; its size is of little meaning. The CDR3 reads CASSPGLAGKYLETQYF. The CDR3 DNA reads TGTGCCAGCAGTCCCGGACTAGCGGGAAAATATTTGGAGACCCAGTACTTC. The genes are TRBV12-3 or TRBV12-4 and TRBJ2-5, with 12 bases lining up with TRBD2. V shed 5 bases, J shed 5 bases, and the junction held 12 bases outside the gene matches. The CDR3 is made up of 17 amino acids.

This clonotype was observed many times. This beta chain was picked up by a library intended for alpha chains and is off target, so its count carries little meaning. V and J are TRBV5-5 and TRBJ2-5; no clear D. The germline gives CDR1 SGHKS, CDR2 YYEKEE (reference sequence). CDR3 size: 13 residues. Trimming cost V 2 bases and J 2 bases, with 7 bases left between them. The CDR3 sequence: CASSFQDQETQYF. CDR3 DNA: TGTGCCAGCAGCTTCCAGGATCAAGAGACCCAGTACTTC.

This clonotype appeared many times. Because this beta chain is a stray read in a library intended to capture alpha chains, its abundance should not be given much weight. The chain recombines TRBV30 with TRBJ2-7; tentatively, D is TRBD1 (6 bases). V lost 0 bases and J lost 9, with 15 bases in between. CDR1 GTSNPN and CDR2 SVGIG come from the germline V gene (reference sequence). The CDR3 spans 13 residues. The CDR3 here is CAWSVRSGDGQYF. Here the CDR3 DNA reads TGTGCCTGGAGTGTACGTTCAGGGGATGGGCAGTACTTC.

For this clonotype: This beta chain slipped into a library made for alpha chains as a stray read, so its size is not meaningful. This rearrangement joins TRBV6-1 to TRBJ1-3; D gene unclear. The CDR3 length is 14 residues. Trimming took 8 bases from V and 4 from J, leaving 15 bases between them. The germline V gene encodes CDR1 MNHNS and CDR2 SASEGT. The CDR3 DNA follows: TGTGCCAGCCCTGAAGCGGCCGGGGGAAACACCATATATTTT. Translated, it gives CASPEAAGGNTIYF.

This clonotype was found many times. A library prepared for alpha chains yielded this beta chain as an off-target read; its size is of little meaning. This rearrangement joins TRBV27 to TRBJ1-6; possible D gene TRBD1, 5 bases. Trimming cost V 6 bases and J 5 bases, with 20 bases left between them. CDR1 is MNHEY, CDR2 SMNVEV, per germline (reference sequence). This CDR3 comprises 17 residues. The CDR3 is CASRGTRYDYNNSPLHF. CDR3 bases: TGTGCCAGCAGGGGGACCCGATACGACTATAATAATTCACCCCTCCACTTT.

By frequency in the sample, this clonotype is medium-sized. This beta chain is a stray sequence in a library constructed for alpha chains; its clone size is not meaningful. V and J are TRBV3-1 and TRBJ2-1; 8 bases align to TRBD2. Looked up from germline, CDR1 is LGHDT and CDR2 is YNNKEL (reference sequence). The CDR3 spans 13 residues. The CDR3 spells CATSGSSYNEQFF. The CDR3 DNA reads as TGTGCTACCAGCGGGAGCTCCTACAATGAGCAGTTCTTC.

The table lists this clonotype with many counts. This beta chain is off target for a library built for alpha chains, so its abundance means little. V is TRBV21-1 and J is TRBJ2-6; TRBD2 is taken as the D call from the table, unchecked against the DNA. TRBV21-1 is termed a pseudogene. This CDR3 has 18 amino acids. The CDR3 loop reads CASSKTSAGTTGANVLTF. The DNA for the CDR3 is TGTGCCAGCAGCAAGACCTCCGCCGGGACTACCGGGGCCAACGTCCTGACTTTC.

This clonotype was recorded at least ten times. A library prepared for alpha chains yielded this beta chain as an off-target read; its size is of little meaning. The genes are TRBV29-1 and TRBJ2-3, with 7 bases lining up with TRBD2. V lost 7 bases to trimming and J lost 2 bases; unmatched junction nucleotides: 12. The germline V gene encodes CDR1 SQVTM and CDR2 ANQGSEA. The CDR3 runs 15 residues. DNA for the CDR3: TGCAGCGCCGGTGGTGCTAGCGGATTCACAGATACGCAGTATTTT. It encodes CSAGGASGFTDTQYF.

By its share, this clonotype is medium-sized. The library was designed around alpha chains, so this beta chain is a stray read whose abundance carries little weight. This chain links TRBV7-9 with TRBJ2-3; TRBD2 aligns across 13 bases. This CDR3 is built from 17 residues. With V trimmed by 4 bases and J by 5 bases, 9 bases remained unmatched. The germline CDR1 and CDR2 sequences are SEHNR and FQNEAQ (reference sequence). The CDR3 DNA follows: TGTGCCAGCAGCTCAGGACTAGCGGGAGTAGCTGTAGATACGCAGTATTTT. This translates into CASSSGLAGVAVDTQYF. The variable domain in full, with the rest retrieved from reference TRBV7-9 and TRBJ2-3, is DTGVSQNPRHKITKRGQNVTFRCDPISEHNRLYWYRQTLGQGPEFLTYFQNEAQLEKSRLLSDRFSAERPKGSFSTLEIQRTEQGDSAMYLCASSSGLAGVAVDTQYFGPGTRLTVL.

At least ten counts were recorded for this clonotype. Because the library targeted alpha chains, this beta chain is an off-target read whose size means little. CDR3 sequence reads: CASSLEAKSSPLHF. The CDR3 DNA is TGTGCCAGCAGCTTAGAAGCCAAAAGCTCACCCCTCCACTTT. This chain links TRBV11-2 with TRBJ1-6; D gene uncertain. V shed 0 bases and J shed 10 bases, with 10 bases lying between them. The CDR3 sequence is 14 residues long. From germline, CDR1 is SGHAT and CDR2 FQNNGV.

This clonotype is labeled medium-sized. This beta chain appears as a stray read in a library generated for alpha chains; its size is not informative. The chain joins TRBV7-9 to TRBJ2-7; a weak D match, TRBD1 (6 bases). With 5 bases removed from V and 5 bases from J, the gap between germline ends came to 10 bases. Germline CDR1 reads SEHNR; CDR2 reads FQNEAQ (reference sequence). The CDR3 has 12 amino acids. CDR3 sequence reads: CASSGQRDEQYF. DNA for the CDR3: TGTGCCAGCAGCGGACAGCGCGACGAGCAGTACTTC.